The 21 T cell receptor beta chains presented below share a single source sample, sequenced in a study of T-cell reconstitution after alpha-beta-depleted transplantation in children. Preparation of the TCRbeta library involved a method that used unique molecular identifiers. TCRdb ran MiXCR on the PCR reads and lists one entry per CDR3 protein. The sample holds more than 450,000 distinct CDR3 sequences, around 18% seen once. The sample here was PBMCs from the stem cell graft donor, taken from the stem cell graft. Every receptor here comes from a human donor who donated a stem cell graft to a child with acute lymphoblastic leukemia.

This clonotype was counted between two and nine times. DNA of the CDR3: TGTGCCAGCTCACCCCGGCTCGCGGGAGGCCGAATTGAGACCCAGTACTTC. This codes for CASSPRLAGGRIETQYF. The V and J genes are TRBV18 and TRBJ2-5; 8 nucleotides match TRBD2. CDR1 and CDR2 (germline): KGHSH, LQKENI. CDR3 size: 17 residues. The V segment lost 3 bases and the J segment 5 bases; nucleotides outside the gene matches: 14.

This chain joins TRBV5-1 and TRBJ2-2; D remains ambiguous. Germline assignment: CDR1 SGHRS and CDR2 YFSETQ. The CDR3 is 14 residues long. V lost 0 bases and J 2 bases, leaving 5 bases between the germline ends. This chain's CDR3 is CASSLVYNTGELFF. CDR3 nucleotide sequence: TGCGCCAGCAGCTTGGTCTATAACACCGGGGAGCTGTTTTTT.

The CDR3 reads CASSESGYYGYTF. DNA for the CDR3: TGTGCCAGCAGCGAATCGGGGTACTATGGCTACACCTTC. J is TRBJ1-2 and V is TRBV27; D gene uncertain. The V gene's germline CDR1 is MNHEY and CDR2 SMNVEV (reference sequence). The CDR3 consists of 13 residues. With 6 bases removed from V and 3 bases from J, the gap between germline ends came to 11 bases.

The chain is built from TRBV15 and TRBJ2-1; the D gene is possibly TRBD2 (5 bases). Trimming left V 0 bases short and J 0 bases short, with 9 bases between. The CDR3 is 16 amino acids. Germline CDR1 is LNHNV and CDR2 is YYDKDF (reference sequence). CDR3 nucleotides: TGTGCCACCAGCAGAGATATAAGCGGCTCCTACAATGAGCAGTTCTTC. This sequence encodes CATSRDISGSYNEQFF.

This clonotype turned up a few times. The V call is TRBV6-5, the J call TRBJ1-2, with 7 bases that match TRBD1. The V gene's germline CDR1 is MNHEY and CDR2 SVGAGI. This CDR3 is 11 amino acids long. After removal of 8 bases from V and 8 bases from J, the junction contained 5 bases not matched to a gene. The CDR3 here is CASRQGRGYTF. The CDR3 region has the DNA TGTGCCAGCCGACAGGGTAGGGGCTACACCTTC.

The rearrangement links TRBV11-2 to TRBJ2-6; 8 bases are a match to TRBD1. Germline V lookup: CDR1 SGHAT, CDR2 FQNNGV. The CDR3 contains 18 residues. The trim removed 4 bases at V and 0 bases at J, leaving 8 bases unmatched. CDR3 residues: CASSSGTGGPSGANVLTF. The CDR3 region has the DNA TGTGCCAGCAGCTCCGGGACAGGCGGCCCCTCTGGGGCCAACGTCCTGACTTTC.

The CDR3 nucleotides read TGTGCCAGCCGAAGCTATTCAGGGTTGAACACTGAAGCTTTCTTT. This translates into CASRSYSGLNTEAFF. The rearrangement joins TRBV6-1 to TRBJ1-1; tentatively, D is TRBD1 (5 bases). The length of the CDR3 is 15 residues. The ends were cut back, 8 bases at V and 0 bases at J, with 16 bases in the middle. Germline CDR1 reads MNHNS; CDR2 reads SASEGT.

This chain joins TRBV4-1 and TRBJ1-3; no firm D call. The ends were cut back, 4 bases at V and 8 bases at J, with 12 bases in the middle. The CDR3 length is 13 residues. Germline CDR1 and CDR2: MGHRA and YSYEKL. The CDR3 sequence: CASSLGRSDTIYF. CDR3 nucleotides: TGCGCCAGCAGCCTCGGCAGGTCGGACACCATATATTTT.

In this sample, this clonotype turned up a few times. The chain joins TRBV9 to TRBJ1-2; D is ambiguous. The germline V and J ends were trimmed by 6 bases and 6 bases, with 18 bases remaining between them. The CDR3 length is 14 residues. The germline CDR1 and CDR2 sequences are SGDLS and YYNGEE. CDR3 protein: CASTPVTLADGYTF. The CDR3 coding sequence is TGTGCCAGCACCCCTGTGACCCTGGCCGATGGCTACACCTTC.

CDR3 sequence (DNA): TGTGCCAGCAGCCCTCTGACCTCTGGGGCCAACGTCCTGACTTTC. Residues: CASSPLTSGANVLTF. The rearrangement links TRBV27 to TRBJ2-6, with D unresolved. The CDR3 is 15 amino acids. Germline loops: CDR1 MNHEY, CDR2 SMNVEV (reference sequence). The V end lost 6 bases, the J end lost 0 bases, and 9 bases lay between the germline ends.

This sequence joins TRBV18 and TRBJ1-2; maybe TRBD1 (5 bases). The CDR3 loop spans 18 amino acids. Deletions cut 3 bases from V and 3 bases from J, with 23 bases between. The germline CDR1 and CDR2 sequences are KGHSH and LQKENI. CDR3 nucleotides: TGTGCCAGCTCACCGCAGGGAGGCCGGTCCAGATCCTACTATGGCTACACCTTC. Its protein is CASSPQGGRSRSYYGYTF.

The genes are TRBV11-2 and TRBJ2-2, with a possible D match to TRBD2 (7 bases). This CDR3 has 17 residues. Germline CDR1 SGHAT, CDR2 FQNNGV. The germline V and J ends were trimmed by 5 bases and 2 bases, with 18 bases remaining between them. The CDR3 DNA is TGTGCCAGCAGCCGCTTGTCAAGCGGGACAAACACCGGGGAGCTGTTTTTT. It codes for CASSRLSSGTNTGELFF.

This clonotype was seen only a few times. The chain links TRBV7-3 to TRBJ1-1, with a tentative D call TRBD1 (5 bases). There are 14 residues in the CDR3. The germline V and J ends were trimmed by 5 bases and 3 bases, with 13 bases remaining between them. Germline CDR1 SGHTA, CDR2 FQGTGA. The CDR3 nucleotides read TGTGCCAGCAGCCACGGGCAGGGACACACTGAAGCTTTCTTT. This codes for CASSHGQGHTEAFF.

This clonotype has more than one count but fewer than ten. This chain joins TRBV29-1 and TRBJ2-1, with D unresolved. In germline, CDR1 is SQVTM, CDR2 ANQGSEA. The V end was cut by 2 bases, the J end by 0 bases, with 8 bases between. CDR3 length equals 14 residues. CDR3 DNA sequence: TGCAGCGTTGAACACTCAAGCTCCTACAATGAGCAGTTCTTC. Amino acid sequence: CSVEHSSSYNEQFF.

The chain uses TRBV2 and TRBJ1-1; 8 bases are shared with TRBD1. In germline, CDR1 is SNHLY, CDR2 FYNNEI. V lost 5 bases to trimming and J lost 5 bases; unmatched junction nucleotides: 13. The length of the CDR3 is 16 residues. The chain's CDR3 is CASSSPGQAKGTEAFF. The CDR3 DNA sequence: TGTGCCAGCAGTTCACCGGGACAGGCCAAGGGGACTGAAGCTTTCTTT.

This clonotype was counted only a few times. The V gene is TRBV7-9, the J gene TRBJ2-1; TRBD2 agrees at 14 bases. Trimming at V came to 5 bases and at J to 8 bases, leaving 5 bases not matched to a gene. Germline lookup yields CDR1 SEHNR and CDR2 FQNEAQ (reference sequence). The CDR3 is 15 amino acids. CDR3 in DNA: TGTGCCAGCAGCACCGGGACTAGCGGGAGCCATGAGCAGTTCTTC. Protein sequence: CASSTGTSGSHEQFF.

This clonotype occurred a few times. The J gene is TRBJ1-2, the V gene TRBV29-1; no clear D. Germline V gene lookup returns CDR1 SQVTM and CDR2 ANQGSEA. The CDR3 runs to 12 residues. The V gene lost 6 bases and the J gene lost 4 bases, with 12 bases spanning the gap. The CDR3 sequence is CSVARNFYGYTF. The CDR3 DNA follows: TGCAGCGTCGCCCGGAACTTCTATGGCTACACCTTC.

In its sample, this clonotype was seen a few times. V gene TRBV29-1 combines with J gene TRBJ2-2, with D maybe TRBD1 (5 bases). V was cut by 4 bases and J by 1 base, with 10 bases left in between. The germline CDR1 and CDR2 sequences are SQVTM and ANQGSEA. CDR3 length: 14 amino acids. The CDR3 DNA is TGCAGCGTTGGGGCAGGGTGGAACACCGGGGAGCTGTTTTTT. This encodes CSVGAGWNTGELFF.

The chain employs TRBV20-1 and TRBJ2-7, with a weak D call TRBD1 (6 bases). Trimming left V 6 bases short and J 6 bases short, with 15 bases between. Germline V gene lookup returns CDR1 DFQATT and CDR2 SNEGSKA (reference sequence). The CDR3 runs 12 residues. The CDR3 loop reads CSALSYRAEQYF. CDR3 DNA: TGCAGTGCCCTATCCTACAGGGCCGAGCAGTACTTC.

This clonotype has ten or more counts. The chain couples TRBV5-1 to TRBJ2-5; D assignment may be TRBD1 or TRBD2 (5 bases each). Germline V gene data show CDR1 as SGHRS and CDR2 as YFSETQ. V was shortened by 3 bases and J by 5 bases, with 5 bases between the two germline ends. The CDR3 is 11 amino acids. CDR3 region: CASSWGETQYF. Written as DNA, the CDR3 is TGCGCCAGCAGCTGGGGGGAGACCCAGTACTTC.

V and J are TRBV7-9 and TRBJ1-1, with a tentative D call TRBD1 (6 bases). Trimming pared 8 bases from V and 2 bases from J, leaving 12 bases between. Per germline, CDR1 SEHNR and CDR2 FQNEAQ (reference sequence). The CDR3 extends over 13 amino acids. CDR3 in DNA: TGTGCCAGCCTAGGGGGTAGTAACACTGAAGCTTTCTTT. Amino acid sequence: CASLGGSNTEAFF.